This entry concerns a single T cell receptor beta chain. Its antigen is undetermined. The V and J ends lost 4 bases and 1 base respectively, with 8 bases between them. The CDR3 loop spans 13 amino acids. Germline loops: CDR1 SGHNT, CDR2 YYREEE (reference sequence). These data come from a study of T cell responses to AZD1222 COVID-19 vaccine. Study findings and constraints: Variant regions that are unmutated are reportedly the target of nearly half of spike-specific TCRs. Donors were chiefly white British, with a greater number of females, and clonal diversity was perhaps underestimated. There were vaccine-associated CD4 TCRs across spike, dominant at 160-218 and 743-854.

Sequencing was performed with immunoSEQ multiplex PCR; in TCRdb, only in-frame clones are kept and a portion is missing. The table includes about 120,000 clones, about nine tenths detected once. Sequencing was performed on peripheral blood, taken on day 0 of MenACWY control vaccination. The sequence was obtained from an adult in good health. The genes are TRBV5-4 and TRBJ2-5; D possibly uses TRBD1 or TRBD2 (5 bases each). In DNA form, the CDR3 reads TGTGCCAGCAGCCGGGGCAGCCAAGAGACCCAGTACTTC. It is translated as CASSRGSQETQYF.